This is a list of T cell receptor beta chains from one sample in a study of T cell repertoires in cytomegalovirus infection. TCRdb passed the reads through MiXCR, listing each CDR3 protein once. Of some 940,000 distinct CDR3 sequences listed, roughly 31% are singletons. These receptors lack a known antigen. Here the sequenced sample was cultured CD8+ T cells from PBMCs, taken from culture after CMV antigen stimulation. The receptors stem from a human donor in good health (CMV status not recorded). Some clones in this sample may be carry-over from other donors' samples. Each CDR3 is given with its conserved first and last residue. A D gene is named only where the DNA matches it firmly. Clone size is shown for a subset of rows, as once, few, many or a class of expanded clone.

V gene	clone size	J gene	D gene	CDR3 protein	CDR3 DNA
TRBV7-9	few	TRBJ2-1	NA	CASSAQRSPPNEQFF	TGTGCCAGCAGCGCTCAAAGGAGCCCCCCCAATGAGCAGTTCTTC
TRBV20-1	NA	TRBJ1-1	NA	CSARDGGVWAMNTEAFF	TGCAGTGCTAGAGATGGGGGTGTATGGGCCATGAACACTGAAGCTTTCTTT
TRBV20-1	NA	TRBJ1-6	NA	CSARDPEARSYNSPLHF	TGCAGTGCTAGAGATCCCGAGGCCCGCTCCTATAATTCACCCCTCCACTTT
TRBV10-1	NA	TRBJ1-2	NA	CASSETRQFFPGYTF	TGCGCCAGCAGTGAGACCCGACAGTTTTTCCCTGGCTACACCTTC
TRBV12-3/TRBV12-4	NA	TRBJ2-5	NA	CASSSDSPETQYF	TGTGCCAGCAGTTCGGACAGCCCAGAGACCCAGTACTTC
TRBV6-1	NA	TRBJ1-2	NA	CASSEKVRTNYGYTF	TGTGCCAGCAGTGAGAAGGTCAGGACTAACTATGGCTACACCTTC
TRBV12-3/TRBV12-4	many	TRBJ1-4	NA	CASSARQAAATNEKLFF	TGTGCCAGCAGTGCCCGACAGGCAGCTGCAACTAATGAAAAACTGTTTTTT
TRBV7-9	few	TRBJ2-1	TRBD2	CASSLGFRLAGRSYNEQFF	TGTGCCAGCAGCTTAGGTTTCAGGCTAGCGGGGAGATCCTACAATGAGCAGTTCTTC
TRBV7-6	many	TRBJ2-1	TRBD2	CASSFLAGGRNEQFF	TGTGCCAGCAGCTTTCTAGCGGGGGGGCGAAATGAGCAGTTCTTC
TRBV28	few	TRBJ2-1	NA	CASSFSLESSYNEQFF	TGTGCCAGCAGTTTCAGCCTAGAGAGCTCCTACAATGAGCAGTTCTTC
TRBV11-1	NA	TRBJ2-1	NA	CASSSYGSHNEQFF	TGTGCCAGCAGCTCCTACGGGAGCCACAATGAGCAGTTCTTC
TRBV19	NA	TRBJ1-2	NA	CASSFWTGNYGYTF	TGTGCCAGTAGTTTCTGGACGGGTAACTATGGCTACACCTTC
TRBV4-2	few	TRBJ1-1	NA	CASSQAQGTTEAFF	TGTGCCAGCAGCCAAGCACAGGGAACTACTGAAGCTTTCTTT
TRBV7-9	many	TRBJ2-2	TRBD1	CASSQDRANTGELFF	TGTGCCAGCAGCCAGGACAGGGCGAACACCGGGGAGCTGTTTTTT
TRBV27	NA	TRBJ2-1	NA	CASSTVPISYNEQFF	TGTGCCAGCAGTACAGTTCCGATCTCCTACAATGAGCAGTTCTTC
TRBV6-1	few	TRBJ1-1	TRBD1	CASPSLYRTGILELGTEAFF	TGTGCCAGTCCATCCTTATATAGGACAGGGATTTTGGAATTGGGCACTGAAGCTTTCTTT
TRBV19	many	TRBJ2-1	NA	CASLSYNEQFF	TGTGCCAGTCTATCCTACAATGAGCAGTTCTTC
TRBV10-3	NA	TRBJ2-2	NA	CAISEGGVKRELFF	TGTGCCATCAGTGAGGGTGGGGTCAAAAGGGAGCTGTTTTTT
TRBV6-2/TRBV6-3	NA	TRBJ2-3	NA	CASTLLPAGAFSTDTQYF	TGTGCCAGCACTTTACTCCCGGCGGGCGCGTTTAGCACAGATACGCAGTATTTT
TRBV19	NA	TRBJ2-1	NA	CASSTAGSSYNEQFF	TGTGCCAGTAGTACAGCGGGCAGCTCCTACAATGAGCAGTTCTTC
TRBV6-5	NA	TRBJ2-3	TRBD1	CASCYSMLQGRIDTQYF	TGTGCCAGCTGTTACTCGATGTTACAGGGGCGAATAGATACGCAGTATTTT
TRBV29-1	NA	TRBJ2-1	TRBD2	CSVRTSNVNEQFF	TGCAGCGTTAGGACTAGTAACGTCAATGAGCAGTTCTTC
TRBV10-3	NA	TRBJ2-4	NA	CAISEPRVAKNIQYF	TGTGCCATCAGTGAACCCCGTGTAGCCAAAAACATTCAGTACTTC
TRBV4-1	once	TRBJ2-6	NA	CASSPERAGANVPTF	TGCGCCAGCAGCCCTGAACGGGCTGGGGCCAACGTCCCGACTTTC
TRBV20-1	NA	TRBJ1-2	NA	CSALRTGATNYGYTF	TGCAGTGCTTTACGGACGGGCGCTACTAACTATGGCTACACCTTC
TRBV12-5	NA	TRBJ2-1	TRBD1	CASGGPGQGAINEQFF	TGTGCTAGTGGCGGCCCGGGACAGGGGGCAATCAATGAGCAGTTCTTC
TRBV7-6	many	TRBJ1-2	NA	CASSPRRGDWSGYTF	TGTGCCAGCAGTCCCAGGCGGGGCGATTGGTCTGGCTACACCTTC
TRBV6-2/TRBV6-3	NA	TRBJ2-5	NA	CASSRSHLTADTQEETQYF	TGTGCCAGCAGCAGAAGTCATCTTACCGCAGACACCCAAGAAGAGACCCAGTACTTC
TRBV7-9	NA	TRBJ2-2	NA	CASSLTQSPNTGELFF	TGTGCCAGCAGCCTAACACAAAGCCCAAACACCGGGGAGCTGTTTTTT
TRBV2	many	TRBJ1-6	NA	CASSDPGINSPLHF	TGTGCCAGCAGTGACCCAGGGATCAATTCACCCCTCCACTTT
TRBV19	NA	TRBJ1-5	NA	CASSITGFSNQPQHF	TGTGCCAGTAGTATTACAGGGTTTAGCAATCAGCCCCAGCATTTT
TRBV4-3	NA	TRBJ2-1	NA	CASSQEGQSSWNEQFF	TGCGCCAGCAGCCAAGAGGGTCAGTCTTCGTGGAATGAGCAGTTCTTC
TRBV10-3	NA	TRBJ1-5	NA	CAISESLGSQPQHF	TGTGCCATCAGTGAGTCATTGGGAAGTCAGCCCCAGCATTTT
TRBV6-5	once	TRBJ2-5	TRBD1	CASSVRGHETQYF	TGTGCCAGCAGTGTCAGGGGGCACGAGACCCAGTACTTC
TRBV7-9	few	TRBJ2-2	NA	CASSLISPTSKGPNTGELFF	TGTGCCAGCAGCTTAATATCCCCTACGTCCAAAGGACCGAACACCGGGGAGCTGTTTTTT